This passage covers 15 T cell receptor beta chains from one sample sequenced in a study of T cells after yellow fever vaccination. TCRdb re-called the 5' RACE reads with MiXCR, one entry per CDR3 protein. Among hundreds of thousands of distinct CDR3 sequences, more than 9% were seen once, and the ten largest hold 15%. The source material was PBMCs, sampled on the day of the yellow fever booster vaccination. The receptors come from a man aged 25-45 years who received the YFV17D yellow fever vaccine.

The CDR3 DNA is TGTGCCAGCAGCTTAAGTTTCAGCGGGAGGGAAGGAGACACGCAGTATTTT. Translating it yields CASSLSFSGREGDTQYF. The gene calls are TRBV7-2 and TRBJ2-3; 10 bases fit TRBD2. Germline CDR1 and CDR2: SGHTA and FQGNSA. The CDR3 totals 17 residues. V trimming: 2 bases; J trimming: 9 bases; junction bases outside the gene matches: 14.

The chain carries TRBV29-1 and TRBJ2-5; perhaps TRBD2 as D (6 bases). Germline-derived CDR1 and CDR2 are SQVTM and ANQGSEA. The CDR3 has 15 residues. Trimming pared 7 bases from V and 4 bases from J, leaving 22 bases between. In nucleotides, the CDR3 is TGCAGCGGCAGGCGGGACCCGGCGGTTGGAGAGACCCAGTACTTC. As protein: CSGRRDPAVGETQYF.

This clonotype appeared once. The J gene is TRBJ2-5, the V gene TRBV20-1; 11 nucleotides line up with TRBD2. The germline V gene has CDR1 DFQATT and CDR2 SNEGSKA (reference sequence). The CDR3 contains 15 residues. The V segment lost 2 bases and the J segment 5 bases; nucleotides outside the gene matches: 7. The CDR3, as DNA: TGCAGTGCTAGACTAGCGGGAGGCGGAGGGGAGACCCAGTACTTC. This encodes CSARLAGGGGETQYF.

The chain combines TRBV7-2 with TRBJ2-3; the match to TRBD2 covers 7 bases. The germline CDR1 and CDR2 sequences are SGHTA and FQGNSA. The CDR3 is 16 residues long. Losses at the gene ends were 5 bases for V and 4 bases for J; bases not matched to a gene: 12. CDR3 nucleotide sequence: TGTGCCAGCAGCCCGGTTTTTAGCGGGTGGGCAGATACGCAGTATTTT. Its translation is CASSPVFSGWADTQYF.

The V gene is TRBV4-3, the J gene TRBJ2-2; 9 nucleotides align to TRBD2. V dropped 8 bases and J dropped 1; count of bases not matched to a gene: 2. This CDR3 is 14 amino acids long. Germline loops: CDR1 LGHNA, CDR2 YSLEER. CDR3 sequence reads: CASAGGLNTGELFF. The CDR3 bases are TGCGCCAGCGCGGGGGGGCTGAACACCGGGGAGCTGTTTTTT.

This clonotype showed up just once. CDR3 bases: TGTGCCAGCACTCGGGGAGGTAGCTATGGCTACACCTTC. This gives the protein CASTRGGSYGYTF. The genes are TRBV7-8 and TRBJ1-2; unclear D gene. V lost 7 bases and J 4 bases, leaving 13 bases between the germline ends. Germline V gives CDR1 SGHVS, CDR2 FQNEAQ. CDR3 length equals 13 residues.

The V and J genes are TRBV5-5 and TRBJ2-7; 10 bases agree with TRBD2. J was trimmed by 2 bases and V by 4 bases; bases with no gene match: 6. Germline loops: CDR1 SGHKS, CDR2 YYEKEE (reference sequence). The CDR3 is 15 residues long. In DNA, the CDR3 is TGTGCCAGCAGCCGAACTAGCGGGGAGACCTACGAGCAGTACTTC. Its protein is CASSRTSGETYEQYF.

This clonotype was observed a handful of times. The chain employs TRBV7-9 and TRBJ2-4, with 10 bases aligning to TRBD2. The V gene's germline CDR1 is SEHNR and CDR2 FQNEAQ (reference sequence). This CDR3 is 14 amino acids long. V lost 1 base, J lost 8 bases, and 2 bases stayed unmatched. CDR3 residues: CASSLEAGGHIQYF. The CDR3 nucleotides read TGTGCCAGCAGCTTAGAAGCGGGAGGGCACATTCAGTACTTC.

The gene calls are TRBV7-9 and TRBJ2-5, with D perhaps given as TRBD1 or TRBD2 (5 bases each). The germline CDR1 and CDR2 sequences are SEHNR and FQNEAQ (reference sequence). Deletions cut 8 bases from V and 2 bases from J, with 12 bases between. The length of the CDR3 is 13 residues. The CDR3 here is CASGGRTQETQYF. The CDR3 coding sequence is TGTGCCAGCGGAGGTCGGACACAAGAGACCCAGTACTTC. The full variable domain, its missing parts supplied by reference TRBV7-9 and TRBJ2-5, is DTGVSQNPRHKITKRGQNVTFRCDPISEHNRLYWYRQTLGQGPEFLTYFQNEAQLEKSRLLSDRFSAERPKGSFSTLEIQRTEQGDSAMYLCASGGRTQETQYFGPGTRLLVL.

This clonotype was recorded a few times. V and J are TRBV11-1 and TRBJ2-1, with TRBD2 matching over 12 bases. The CDR3 has 16 residues. Germline values: CDR1 SGHAT, CDR2 FQDESV (reference sequence). V was pared by 4 bases and J by 4 bases, with 5 bases of the junction left unmatched. For the CDR3, the DNA is TGTGCCAGCAGCTCAGGACTAGCGGGGACATACAATGAGCAGTTCTTC. It yields the protein CASSSGLAGTYNEQFF.

The CDR3 DNA sequence: TGCAGTGCTAGTGTGAGGGGCACTGAAGCTTTCTTT. Translation: CSASVRGTEAFF. The gene calls are TRBV20-1 and TRBJ1-1, with D perhaps matching TRBD1 (5 bases). The length of the CDR3 is 12 residues. Looked up from germline, CDR1 is DFQATT and CDR2 is SNEGSKA (reference sequence). The V and J ends lost 3 bases and 4 bases respectively, with 9 bases between them.

The chain recombines TRBV15 with TRBJ2-1; D gene uncertain. The CDR3 is made up of 12 amino acids. V was pared by 1 base and J by 8 bases, with 6 bases between. Germline lookup yields CDR1 LNHNV and CDR2 YYDKDF (reference sequence). In DNA, the CDR3 is TGTGCCACCAGCAGAGTTTTCGATGAGCAGTTCTTC. Translating gives CATSRVFDEQFF.

This clonotype was observed a handful of times. The chain carries TRBV18 and TRBJ2-5; D might be TRBD1 or TRBD2, each matching 6 bases. The CDR3 is made up of 15 amino acids. Trimming left V 2 bases short and J 7 bases short, with 17 bases between. In germline, CDR1 is KGHSH, CDR2 LQKENI. The CDR3 nucleotides are TGTGCCAGCTCACCAATCGGGGGCGCGTTCGGGACCCAGTACTTC. Amino acids: CASSPIGGAFGTQYF.

This clonotype was seen more than once but under ten times. The chain carries TRBV20-1 and TRBJ1-4; no reliable D call. The CDR3 extends over 12 amino acids. Germline values: CDR1 DFQATT, CDR2 SNEGSKA (reference sequence). V shed 3 bases and J shed 4 bases, with 6 bases lying between them. The CDR3 loop is CSASHLNEKLFF. In nucleotides, the CDR3 is TGCAGTGCTAGTCACCTTAATGAAAAACTGTTTTTT.

The chain employs TRBV6-1 and TRBJ1-1; D call uncertain. This CDR3 spans 13 amino acids. CDR1 is MNHNS and CDR2 is SASEGT in the germline V gene. Trimming removed 6 bases at V and 4 bases at J, with 12 bases between. CDR3 protein: CASRNGRGTEAFF. In nucleotides, the CDR3 is TGTGCCAGCAGAAACGGGAGAGGCACTGAAGCTTTCTTT.